The sequence of this TCR beta chain was determined in a study of CD8+CD57+ T cells in acquired aplastic anemia. Study-level points and caveats: Researchers reported that CD8+ Simpson's diversity was not significantly different in patients versus controls.

The CDR3 covers 15 residues. Germline assignment: CDR1 LGHNA and CDR2 YNFKEQ. Selection for sequencing was limited to patients who had shown CD8+CD57+ cell expansion by flow cytometry. At blood sampling, none of the patients had yet received therapy. Details on this clonotype: Its specificity is unknown. A much bigger clone sits one base away, suggesting this may be a read error.

Genomic DNA was employed as the template in profiling TCR beta VDJ and CDR3. Each CDR3 protein gets one entry after TCRdb re-called the reads with MiXCR. The sample has fewer than 250,000 distinct CDR3 sequences; 40% to 50% are singletons. The TCR comes from a human donor with aplastic anemia. The rearrangement joins TRBV4-2 to TRBJ2-1; D may be TRBD1 or TRBD2 (5 bases each). Sequencing used sorted CD4+, CD8+, or CD8+CD57+ T cells (not recorded which) from PBMCs. The DNA of the CDR3 is TGTGCCGGCAGCCACGACGGGGCATCCTACAATGAGCAGTTCTTC. Translated: CAGSHDGASYNEQFF.